A single sample is the source of the 14 T cell receptor beta chains below, sequenced in a study of prognosis after radiotherapy for stage I lung cancer. Using two-round multiplex PCR, the authors amplified TCR beta CDR3 from genomic DNA. Each TRBV and TRBJ gene had its own primer in the first PCR round. Each CDR3 protein is one row after TCRdb ran MiXCR on the multiplex PCR reads. Of about 15,000 distinct CDR3 sequences listed, about 18% are singletons. This specimen consisted of PBMCs, obtained before or after stereotactic body radiation therapy (not recorded which). The receptor set was obtained from a donor over 45 with non-small cell lung cancer.

The chain carries TRBV4-1 and TRBJ2-7; D ambiguous. Germline V gene lookup returns CDR1 MGHRA and CDR2 YSYEKL. The CDR3 is 14 amino acids. V shed 0 bases and J shed 5 bases, with 11 bases lying between them. The CDR3 spells CASSQDRVIDEQYF. CDR3 sequence (DNA): TGCGCCAGCAGCCAAGATCGGGTTATCGACGAGCAGTACTTC.

This clonotype showed up many times. The J gene is TRBJ2-1, the V gene TRBV20-1; 12 nucleotides match TRBD2. The CDR3 is 18 residues long. The V and J ends lost 4 bases and 0 bases, in that order; junction bases with no gene match: 10. Germline V gene lookup returns CDR1 DFQATT and CDR2 SNEGSKA (reference sequence). The CDR3 region has the DNA TGCAGTGCTACCGGGACTAGCGGGCCCGGAAGCTCCTACAATGAGCAGTTCTTC. Residues: CSATGTSGPGSSYNEQFF.

Concerning this clonotype: A single base is all that separates this from a far larger clone, so a read error is likely. This rearrangement joins TRBV6-9 to TRBJ2-3, with D perhaps TRBD1 (5 bases). This CDR3 is 15 amino acids long. Looked up from germline, CDR1 is MNHGY and CDR2 is SVAAGI. CDR3 nucleotides: TGTACCAGCAGTTACCGGACATGGCCCACAGATACGCAGTATTTT. Encoded protein: CTSSYRTWPTDTQYF.

The table lists this clonotype with many counts. The V and J genes are TRBV28 and TRBJ1-5, with D possibly being TRBD1 (6 bases). Trimming shortened V by 6 bases and J by 5 bases, and 8 bases separated the two germline ends. The CDR3 extends over 12 amino acids. CDR1 MDHEN and CDR2 SYDVKM come from the germline V gene. The CDR3 coding sequence is TGTGCCAGCAGCCACAGGGATCAGCCCCAGCATTTT. Translation gives CASSHRDQPQHF.

This clonotype was found many times. This chain uses TRBV6-1 with TRBJ1-1; a weak D match, TRBD1 (5 bases). The V gene lost 1 base and the J gene lost 8 bases, with 8 bases spanning the gap. CDR1 is MNHNS, CDR2 SASEGT, per germline. This CDR3 spans 12 amino acids. In DNA form, the CDR3 reads TGTGCCAGCAGTGAAGTTGGGGACGAAGCTTTCTTT. It codes for CASSEVGDEAFF.

This clonotype appeared many times. The CDR3, as DNA: TGTGCCAGCAGCGTAGGTGGGACTAGCGGGAGAGGGTTGTACTTC. Translated: CASSVGGTSGRGLYF. The chain links TRBV9 to TRBJ2-5, with 14 bases that match TRBD2. CDR3 length: 15 amino acids. Unmatched junction bases numbered 8, after V lost 0 bases and J lost 13 bases. Germline CDR1 and CDR2: SGDLS and YYNGEE.

The chain combines TRBV18 with TRBJ2-7; 11 nucleotides match TRBD1. CDR1 is KGHSH and CDR2 is LQKENI in the germline V gene. The CDR3 has 14 amino acids. V shed 4 bases, J shed 4 bases, and the junction held 3 bases outside the gene matches. The CDR3 nucleotides are TGTGCCAGCTCACGGGACAGGGGGTCGTACGAGCAGTACTTC. Its protein is CASSRDRGSYEQYF. Variable domain in full (rest from reference TRBV18 and TRBJ2-7): NAGVMQNPRHLVRRRGQEARLRCSPMKGHSHVYWYRQLPEEGLKFMVYLQKENIIDESGMPKERFSAEFPKEGPSILRIQQVVRGDSAAYFCASSRDRGSYEQYFGPGTRLTVT.

There are many counts of this clonotype. This chain links TRBV7-2 with TRBJ1-5, with a tentative D call TRBD1 (6 bases). The germline gives CDR1 SGHTA, CDR2 FQGNSA. Trimming took off 4 bases at V and 7 bases at J, with 17 bases between the two ends. The CDR3 loop spans 15 amino acids. CDR3 residues: CASSSAGGARQPQHF. The CDR3, as DNA: TGTGCCAGCAGCTCTGCCGGGGGGGCGCGACAGCCCCAGCATTTT.

This clonotype was counted at least ten times. This sequence joins TRBV7-9 and TRBJ2-3, with TRBD2 matching over 7 bases. V shed 8 bases, J shed 0 bases, and the junction held 11 bases outside the gene matches. Germline V CDR1 and CDR2: SEHNR, FQNEAQ (reference sequence). The CDR3 is made up of 16 amino acids. CDR3 region: CASQRGYPTSTDTQYF. The DNA for the CDR3 is TGTGCCAGCCAGCGGGGATACCCCACTAGCACAGATACGCAGTATTTT.

The chain links TRBV7-6 to TRBJ2-1; 11 bases align to TRBD2. The germline CDR1 and CDR2 sequences are SGHVS and FNYEAQ. V was clipped by 3 bases and J by 7 bases; unmatched bases: 8. CDR3 size: 16 residues. For the CDR3, the DNA is TGTGCCAGCAGCTTCCTCGGGACTAGCGGAATAAATGAGCAGTTCTTC. Amino acid sequence: CASSFLGTSGINEQFF.

On this clonotype itself: One junction end disagrees with the germline gene, perhaps due to a read error. CDR3 protein: CIAGDRVRSPIHF. The CDR3 nucleotides read TGCATTGCTGGGGACAGGGTCAGGTCACCCATCCACTTT. The rearrangement links TRBV20-1 to TRBJ1-6, with TRBD1 identical over 9 bases. CDR1 DFQATT and CDR2 SNEGSKA come from the germline V gene (reference sequence). The CDR3 is 13 amino acids.

Many counts were recorded for this clonotype. The chain links TRBV3-1 to TRBJ2-2, with 7 nucleotides matching TRBD2. This CDR3 is 17 amino acids long. V shed 0 bases and J 2 bases; nucleotides not matched to a gene: 6. The V gene's germline CDR1 is LGHDT and CDR2 YNNKEL (reference sequence). In DNA form, the CDR3 reads TGTGCCAGCAGCCAAGACCCGGGGAGGGCCAACACCGGGGAGCTGTTTTTT. Amino acid sequence: CASSQDPGRANTGELFF. The full variable domain, rest sourced from reference TRBV3-1 and TRBJ2-2, is DTAVSQTPKYLVTQMGNDKSIKCEQNLGHDTMYWYKQDSKKFLKIMFSYNNKELIINETVPNRFSPKSPDKAHLNLHINSLELGDSAVYFCASSQDPGRANTGELFFGEGSRLTVL.

This clonotype showed up many times. The gene calls are TRBV6-1 and TRBJ2-2, with a possible D match to TRBD2 (5 bases). Germline V gives CDR1 MNHNS, CDR2 SASEGT. The CDR3 contains 15 residues. The V gene lost 7 bases and the J gene lost 0 bases, with 12 bases spanning the gap. CDR3 nucleotide sequence: TGTGCCAGCAAGGATCAGGACTCGAACACCGGGGAGCTGTTTTTT. Its protein is CASKDQDSNTGELFF.

This rearrangement joins TRBV5-1 to TRBJ1-5, with a possible D match to TRBD1 (6 bases). Germline V gene lookup returns CDR1 SGHRS and CDR2 YFSETQ. V gave up 0 bases and J gave up 8 bases, with 15 bases separating them. This CDR3 region has 15 residues. In nucleotides, the CDR3 is TGCGCCAGCAGCTTGGATGGGGGGCGCGGTAAGCCCCAGCATTTT. It yields the protein CASSLDGGRGKPQHF.